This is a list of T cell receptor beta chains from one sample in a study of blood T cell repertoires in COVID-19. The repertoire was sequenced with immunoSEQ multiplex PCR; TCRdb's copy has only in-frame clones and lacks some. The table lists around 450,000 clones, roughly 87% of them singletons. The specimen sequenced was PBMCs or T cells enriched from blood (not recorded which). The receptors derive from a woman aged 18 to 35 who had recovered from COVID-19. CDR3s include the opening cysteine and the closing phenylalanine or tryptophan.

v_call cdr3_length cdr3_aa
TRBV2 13 CASTWEAKNIQYF
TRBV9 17 CASSPQDRDRPNYGYTF
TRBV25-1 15 CASSEYPADSYEQYF
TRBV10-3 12 CATSGVNTEAFF
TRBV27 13 CASSFYPGFKQYF
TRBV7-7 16 CASSSRKPGQGYEQYF
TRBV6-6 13 CASSQTQLEKLFF
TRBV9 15 CASSVDGVGNQPQHF
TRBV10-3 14 CAISEAAGDEDYTF
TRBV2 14 CASAWTAPLYEQYF
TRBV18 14 CASSPTGIGNTIYF
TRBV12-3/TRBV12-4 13 CASSFQRIYEQYF
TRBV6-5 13 CASSPSSGQPQHF
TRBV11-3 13 CASSVGLSNEQFF
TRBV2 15 CASSEAPGISYGYTF
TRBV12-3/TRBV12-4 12 CASSRGGGDYTF
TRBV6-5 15 CASSQTLGATGELFF
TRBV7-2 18 CASSLWASGGAFVNEQYF
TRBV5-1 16 CASSPRGDRVDSPLHF
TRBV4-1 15 CASSQAGQGHTEAFF
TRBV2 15 CASRGLAGYFHEQYF
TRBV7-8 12 CASSPGTDTQYF
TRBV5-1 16 CASSPGQGGFYNEQFF
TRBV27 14 CASSLGGSNYGYTF
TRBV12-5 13 CASALTGSTEAFF
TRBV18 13 CASSPGTGDEQYF
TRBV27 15 CASSPRQDDNSPLHF
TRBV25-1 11 CASSVTNEQFF
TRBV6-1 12 CASSESGDTQYF
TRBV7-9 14 CASSLDASNQPQHF
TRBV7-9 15 CASSLVRGEDTEAFF
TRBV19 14 CASRGQGASNEQYF
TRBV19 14 CASSATGVSHEQYF
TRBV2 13 CASSIQTGSEQYF
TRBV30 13 CAWRDSLNTEAFF
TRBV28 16 CATLPTGTGIGNTIYF
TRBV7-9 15 CASSPGRDFKETQYF
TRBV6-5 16 CASSYSVIPANYGYTF
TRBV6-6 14 CASSSWDRSYEQYF
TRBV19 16 CASSQRVGQGNEKLFF
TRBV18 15 CASSPEISTVDKQYF
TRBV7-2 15 CASSLTGGWVGELFF
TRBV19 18 CASSIPPWESGEGQPQHF
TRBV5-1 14 CASSLRQEDYGYTF
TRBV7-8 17 CASSLNPTSGGYYEQYF
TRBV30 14 CAWRPTGDEEKLFF
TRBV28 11 CASSLGTELFF
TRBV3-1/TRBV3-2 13 CASSRAGAYEQFF